This T cell receptor (beta chain) came from a study of shared clonotypes between healthy human individuals. Produced via immunoSEQ multiplex PCR; TCRdb's table is partial and in-frame only. The sample holds approximately 480,000 clones; about 79% are singletons and the top ten take roughly an eighth. This CDR3 is built from 15 residues. The J segment lost 1 base and the V segment lost 6 bases, leaving 9 bases of the junction unmatched. The germline V gene encodes CDR1 MNHEY and CDR2 SMNVEV (reference sequence). This sequence joins TRBV27 and TRBJ2-7; 7 nucleotides line up with TRBD1. Sequencing input: PBMCs. This receptor was taken from a woman in her forties in good health. Some clones in this sample may be carry-over from other donors' samples. CDR3 loop: CASRLGQVLSYEQYF. For the CDR3, the DNA is TGTGCCAGCAGACTCGGACAGGTACTATCCTACGAGCAGTACTTC.